This T cell receptor (beta chain) originates from a study of T cells in Graves' hyperthyroidism and ophthalmopathy. Study-wide points: Most clonotypes expanded in the thyroid (above 0.001) were also present in blood.

It was considered stable Graves' hyperthyroidism when ophthalmopathy did not progress within 18 months. Patients aged 18 to 65 had newly diagnosed hyperthyroidism lasting under 2 months. Uncontrolled infections, other autoimmune diseases, pregnancy or lactation led to exclusion of patients. This clonotype was detected many times. The target antigen is unknown. The CDR3 extends over 13 amino acids. Trimming stripped 4 bases from V and 1 base from J, with 7 bases between. Germline lookup yields CDR1 KGHDR and CDR2 SFDVKD. RNA transcripts gave rise to amplified TCR beta CDR3 regions. A set of HTBI primers served as the primers for a first-round RT-PCR of the TCR CDR3. TCRdb reanalysed the multiplex PCR reads using MiXCR and keeps one entry per CDR3 protein. Of approximately 700,000 distinct CDR3 sequences in the sample, less than 20% were seen once.

This sequence was found in a man aged 18-30 years with Graves' hyperthyroidism. What was sequenced was blood. The rearrangement links TRBV24-1 to TRBJ2-7, with D unresolved. Written as DNA, the CDR3 is TGTGCCACCAGTGAATCGATTTCCTACGAGCAGTACTTC. Translated, it gives CATSESISYEQYF.